A single sample gave rise to the 17 T cell receptor beta chains below, sequenced in a study of T cell responses to AZD1222 COVID-19 vaccine. Sequencing was performed with immunoSEQ multiplex PCR; in TCRdb, only in-frame clones are kept and a portion is missing. The sample lists roughly 200,000 clones, 90% to 95% occurring once. The sequencing here drew on peripheral blood, taken on day 0 of MenACWY control vaccination. The receptors derive from an adult in good health.

Concerning this clone: The same CDR3 is also encoded by other DNA sequences in this sample. This chain joins TRBV24-1 and TRBJ1-1; tentatively, D is TRBD1 (5 bases). V lost 2 bases and J lost 5, with 8 bases in between. The CDR3 loop spans 13 amino acids. Germline V lookup: CDR1 KGHDR, CDR2 SFDVKD. The CDR3 DNA follows: TGTGCCACCAGTGATTCAGGGAGGACTGAAGCTTTCTTT. It encodes CATSDSGRTEAFF.

V is TRBV18 and J is TRBJ2-7; D remains unclear. This CDR3 comprises 14 residues. Germline CDR1 KGHSH, CDR2 LQKENI. V was pared by 1 base and J by 2 bases, with 9 bases between. DNA of the CDR3: TGTGCCAGCTCACCACAACAGAGTACCTACGAGCAGTACTTC. It specifies CASSPQQSTYEQYF.

The chain couples TRBV6-2 or TRBV6-3 to TRBJ1-1; 8 bases map to TRBD1. Trimming took 6 bases from V and 4 from J; bases not matched to a gene: 10. The CDR3 covers 15 residues. Germline V CDR1 and CDR2: MNHEY, SVGEGT. The CDR3 is CASSPYGQGRTEAFF. The CDR3 DNA reads TGTGCCAGCAGCCCTTATGGACAGGGTCGCACTGAAGCTTTCTTT.

The chain couples TRBV11-3 to TRBJ2-1; TRBD2 aligns across 13 bases. Germline-derived CDR1 and CDR2 are SGHNT and YENEEA. The CDR3 is 15 amino acids. Germline trimming cut 4 bases from V and 5 bases from J; bases unmatched to any gene: 2. CDR3 in DNA: TGTGCCAGCAGCTCCGGGACTAGCGGGGACAATGAGCAGTTCTTC. It specifies CASSSGTSGDNEQFF.

The genes are TRBV6-4 and TRBJ2-3, with TRBD2 as a possible D gene (6 bases). This CDR3 region has 15 residues. Germline CDR1 is MRHNA and CDR2 is SNTAGT. V shed 9 bases and J shed 2 bases, with 18 bases lying between them. CDR3 nucleotide sequence: TGTGCCAGTCTCGGGACTGGGACCGACACAGATACGCAGTATTTT. It codes for CASLGTGTDTDTQYF.

As DNA, the CDR3 is TGTGCCAGCAGCTTAAGGGGACTAGCGGCACAAGAGACCCAGTACTTC. Encoded protein: CASSLRGLAAQETQYF. The gene calls are TRBV5-8 and TRBJ2-5, with 11 bases fitting TRBD2. Trimming at V came to 2 bases and at J to 2 bases, leaving 5 bases not matched to a gene. From germline, CDR1 is SGHTS and CDR2 YDEGEE. CDR3 length: 16 amino acids.

In its sample, this clone was seen a few times. This chain uses TRBV28 with TRBJ1-5; 11 positions match TRBD1. The CDR3 runs to 15 residues. V lost 7 bases, J lost 6 bases, and 8 bases stayed unmatched. CDR1 and CDR2 from the germline V gene are MDHEN and SYDVKM. Written as DNA, the CDR3 is TGTGCCAGCAATAGGGACAGGGGGAGTTTTCAGCCCCAGCATTTT. Translating it yields CASNRDRGSFQPQHF.

V usage is TRBV11-2 and J usage is TRBJ1-1, with TRBD1 matching over 7 bases. Per germline, CDR1 SGHAT and CDR2 FQNNGV. Trimming cost V 5 bases and J 7 bases; bases outside gene matches: 13. CDR3 length: 15 residues. DNA of the CDR3: TGTGCCAGCAGCCGCCCCCGACAGGGAAAGTTTGAAGCTTTCTTT. This gives the protein CASSRPRQGKFEAFF.

The rearrangement joins TRBV15 to TRBJ1-1, with 11 bases matching TRBD1. Germline V CDR1 and CDR2: LNHNV, YYDKDF (reference sequence). The CDR3 is 17 residues long. After removal of 4 bases from V and 4 bases from J, the junction contained 11 bases not matched to a gene. DNA of the CDR3: TGTGCCACCAGCACCGGACAGGGGGCGAGGGGTAGCACTGAAGCTTTCTTT. It codes for CATSTGQGARGSTEAFF. The entire variable domain, with the rest obtained from reference TRBV15 and TRBJ1-1, is as follows: DAMVIQNPRYQVTQFGKPVTLSCSQTLNHNVMYWYQQKSSQAPKLLFHYYDKDFNNEADTPDNFQSRRPNTSFCFLDIRSPGLGDTAMYLCATSTGQGARGSTEAFFGQGTRLTVV.

This rearrangement joins TRBV25-1 to TRBJ2-2, with 8 nucleotides matching TRBD2. The germline gives CDR1 MGHDK, CDR2 SYGVNS. This CDR3 is 15 amino acids long. With 1 base clipped from V and 4 bases from J, the junction kept 2 bases outside the gene matches. The CDR3 protein is CASSEFREGTGELFF. DNA of the CDR3: TGTGCCAGCAGTGAATTTCGGGAGGGCACCGGGGAGCTGTTTTTT.

The chain is built from TRBV6-2 or TRBV6-3 and TRBJ1-1, with D possibly TRBD1 on 5 matching bases. CDR1 is MNHEY and CDR2 is SVGEGT in the germline V gene. V was pared by 1 base and J by 1 base, with 7 bases between. CDR3 size: 14 residues. For the CDR3, the DNA is TGTGCCAGCAGTTACTTAACAGGGAACACTGAAGCTTTCTTT. Translation gives CASSYLTGNTEAFF.

V and J are TRBV2 and TRBJ1-4, with unresolved D. Germline CDR1 is SNHLY and CDR2 is FYNNEI. The CDR3 sequence is 11 residues long. Trimming took 2 bases from V and 12 from J, leaving 7 bases between them. The CDR3 reads CASSERLELFF. CDR3 bases: TGTGCCAGCAGTGAACGGTTGGAACTGTTTTTT. The entire variable domain, with the rest obtained from reference TRBV2 and TRBJ1-4, is as follows: EPEVTQTPSHQVTQMGQEVILRCVPISNHLYFYWYRQILGQKVEFLVSFYNNEISEKSEIFDDQFSVERPDGSNFTLKIRSTKLEDSAMYFCASSERLELFFGSGTQLSVL.

V usage is TRBV4-2 and J usage is TRBJ1-1; D gene unclear. With 0 bases removed from V and 9 bases from J, the gap between germline ends came to 11 bases. This CDR3 has 13 amino acids. Germline loops: CDR1 LGHNA, CDR2 YNFKEQ. CDR3 sequence (DNA): TGTGCCAGCAGCCAAGAGGTACAGACTAAAGCTTTCTTT. This encodes CASSQEVQTKAFF.

The genes are TRBV18 and TRBJ1-1; D ambiguous. Germline lookup yields CDR1 KGHSH and CDR2 LQKENI. V was cut by 1 base and J by 10 bases, with 10 bases left in between. The CDR3 contains 12 residues. In DNA form, the CDR3 reads TGTGCCAGCTCACCACGAGAAGATGGAGCTTTCTTT. Its protein is CASSPREDGAFF.

The J gene is TRBJ2-1, the V gene TRBV6-5, with TRBD1 matching over 9 bases. CDR1 and CDR2 from the germline V gene are MNHEY and SVGAGI. With 8 bases clipped from V and 5 bases from J, the junction kept 7 bases outside the gene matches. This CDR3 contains 14 residues. This CDR3 reads CASGGQGGHNEQFF. CDR3 nucleotides: TGTGCCAGCGGGGGACAGGGTGGACACAATGAGCAGTTCTTC.

This chain uses TRBV5-6 with TRBJ1-1; 10 bases agree with TRBD1. Germline CDR1 and CDR2: SGHDT and YYEEEE. This CDR3 spans 14 amino acids. Trimming removed 0 bases from V and 4 bases from J; junction bases left unmatched: 0. The CDR3 reads CASSLGQGATEAFF. In nucleotides, the CDR3 is TGTGCCAGCAGCTTGGGACAGGGGGCCACTGAAGCTTTCTTT.

This chain connects TRBV5-1 to TRBJ1-1, with D possibly matching TRBD1 (5 bases). The V end was cut by 1 base, the J end by 0 bases, with 13 bases between. Germline-derived CDR1 and CDR2 are SGHRS and YFSETQ. The CDR3 is 16 amino acids. The CDR3, as DNA: TGCGCCAGCAGCTTGTCGCCAGGACACTTGAACACTGAAGCTTTCTTT. It codes for CASSLSPGHLNTEAFF. The full variable domain, completed using reference TRBV5-1 and TRBJ1-1, is KAGVTQTPRYLIKTRGQQVTLSCSPISGHRSVSWYQQTPGQGLQFLFEYFSETQRNKGNFPGRFSGRQFSNSRSEMNVSTLELGDSALYLCASSLSPGHLNTEAFFGQGTRLTVV.